This section outlines one T cell receptor beta chain sequence together with its context. The germline V gene encodes CDR1 MDHEN and CDR2 SYDVKM. The V gene lost 5 bases and the J gene lost 4 bases, with 13 bases spanning the gap. This CDR3 spans 14 amino acids. Expressed TCRB transcripts were sequenced, since all the RNA that had been isolated was reverse transcribed. Assay used: immunoSEQ multiplex PCR; TCRdb lists only in-frame clones, some missing. This sample has a few hundred thousand clones, with approximately 15% found just once. This specimen belongs to a study of beta chain features in type 1 diabetes.

The chain recombines TRBV28 with TRBJ2-3; perhaps D is TRBD1 or TRBD2 (5 bases each). The origin of this receptor is a man aged 30 to 45 in good health. Sequenced input: naive CD4+ T cells from blood. This chain's CDR3 is CASSETVRADTQYF. CDR3 coding DNA: TGTGCCAGCAGTGAGACAGTGAGGGCAGATACGCAGTATTTT.